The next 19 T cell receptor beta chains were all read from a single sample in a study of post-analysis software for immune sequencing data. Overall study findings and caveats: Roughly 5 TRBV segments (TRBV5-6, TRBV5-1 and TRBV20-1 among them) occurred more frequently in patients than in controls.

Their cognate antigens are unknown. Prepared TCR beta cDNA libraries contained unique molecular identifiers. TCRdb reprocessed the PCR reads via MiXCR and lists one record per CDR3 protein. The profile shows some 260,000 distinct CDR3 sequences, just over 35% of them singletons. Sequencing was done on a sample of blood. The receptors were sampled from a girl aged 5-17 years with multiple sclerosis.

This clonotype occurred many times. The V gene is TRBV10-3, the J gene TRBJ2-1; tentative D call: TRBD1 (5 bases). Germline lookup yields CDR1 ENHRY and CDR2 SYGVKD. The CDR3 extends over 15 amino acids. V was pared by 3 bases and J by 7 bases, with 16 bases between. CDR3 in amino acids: CAISEGVIGRNEQFF. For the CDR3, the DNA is TGTGCCATCAGTGAAGGGGTTATAGGGCGGAATGAGCAGTTCTTC.

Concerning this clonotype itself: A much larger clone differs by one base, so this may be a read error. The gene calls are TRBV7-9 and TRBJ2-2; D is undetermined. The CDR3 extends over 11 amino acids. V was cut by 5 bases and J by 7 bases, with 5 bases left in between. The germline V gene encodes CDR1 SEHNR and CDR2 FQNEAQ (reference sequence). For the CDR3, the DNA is TGTGCCAGCAGCCCCGTCGGGGAGCTGTTTTTT. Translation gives CASSPVGELFF.

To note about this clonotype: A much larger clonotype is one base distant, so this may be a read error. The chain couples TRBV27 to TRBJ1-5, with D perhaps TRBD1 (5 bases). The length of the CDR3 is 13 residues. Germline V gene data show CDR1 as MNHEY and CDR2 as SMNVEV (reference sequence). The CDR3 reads CVSSLGVRQPQHF. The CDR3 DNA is TGTGTCAGCAGTTTAGGGGTGCGTCAGCCCCAGCATTTT.

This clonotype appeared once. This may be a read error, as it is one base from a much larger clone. CDR3 protein: CSALPTGGSYTQYF. In nucleotides, the CDR3 is TGCAGTGCCTTACCTACTGGCGGGAGTTATACGCAGTATTTT. The chain is built from TRBV20-1 and TRBJ2-3; 7 bases map to TRBD2. The CDR3 covers 14 residues. After removal of 6 bases from V and 7 bases from J, the junction contained 13 bases not matched to a gene. Germline lookup yields CDR1 DFQATT and CDR2 SNEGSKA (reference sequence).

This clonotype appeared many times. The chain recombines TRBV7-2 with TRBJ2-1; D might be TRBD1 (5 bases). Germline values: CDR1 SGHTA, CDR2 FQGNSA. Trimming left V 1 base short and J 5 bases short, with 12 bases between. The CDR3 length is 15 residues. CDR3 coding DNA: TGTGCCAGCAGCTTAGAGTCAGGGCTGAACAATGAGCAGTTCTTC. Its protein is CASSLESGLNNEQFF.

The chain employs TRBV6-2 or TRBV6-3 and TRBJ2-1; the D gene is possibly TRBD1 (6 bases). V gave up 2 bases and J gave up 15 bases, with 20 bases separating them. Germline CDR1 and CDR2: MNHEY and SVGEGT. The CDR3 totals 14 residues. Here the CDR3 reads CASSYGGWTTVRFF. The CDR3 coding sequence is TGTGCCAGCAGTTACGGGGGCTGGACGACAGTGCGGTTCTTC.

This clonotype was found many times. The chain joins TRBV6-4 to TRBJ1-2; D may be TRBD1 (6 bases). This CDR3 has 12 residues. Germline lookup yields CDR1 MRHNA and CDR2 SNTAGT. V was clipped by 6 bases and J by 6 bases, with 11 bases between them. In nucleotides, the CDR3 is TGTGCCAGCAGAGGAGGGGGGGATGGCTACACCTTC. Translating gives CASRGGGDGYTF.

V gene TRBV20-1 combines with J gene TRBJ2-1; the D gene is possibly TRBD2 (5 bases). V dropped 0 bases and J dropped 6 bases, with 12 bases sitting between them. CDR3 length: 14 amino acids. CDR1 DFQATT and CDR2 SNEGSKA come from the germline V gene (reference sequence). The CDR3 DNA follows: TGCAGTGCTAGAGACGTCCTAGCAGGCAATGAGCAGTTCTTC. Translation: CSARDVLAGNEQFF.

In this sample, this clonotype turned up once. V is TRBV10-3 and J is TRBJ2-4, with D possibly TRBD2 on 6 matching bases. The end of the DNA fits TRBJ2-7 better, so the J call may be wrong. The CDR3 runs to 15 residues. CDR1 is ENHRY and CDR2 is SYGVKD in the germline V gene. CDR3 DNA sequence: TGTGCCATCAGTGAGACTGGGCGGGGTGGGTACGAGCAGTACTTC. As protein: CAISETGRGGYEQYF.

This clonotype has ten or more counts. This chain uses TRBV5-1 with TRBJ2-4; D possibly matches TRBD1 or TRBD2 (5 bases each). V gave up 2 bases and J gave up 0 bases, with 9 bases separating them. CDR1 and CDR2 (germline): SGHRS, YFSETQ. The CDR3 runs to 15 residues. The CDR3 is CASSLNGGAKNIQYF. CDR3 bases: TGCGCCAGCAGCTTAAATGGGGGAGCCAAAAACATTCAGTACTTC.

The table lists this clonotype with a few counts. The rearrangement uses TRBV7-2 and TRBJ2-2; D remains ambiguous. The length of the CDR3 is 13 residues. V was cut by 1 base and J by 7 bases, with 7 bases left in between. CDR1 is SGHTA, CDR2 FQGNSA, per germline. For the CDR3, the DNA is TGTGCCAGCAGCTTAGAGGTGGGCGGGGAGCTGTTTTTT. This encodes CASSLEVGGELFF. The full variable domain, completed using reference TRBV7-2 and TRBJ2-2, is GAGVSQSPSNKVTEKGKDVELRCDPISGHTALYWYRQSLGQGLEFLIYFQGNSAPDKSGLPSDRFSAERTGGSVSTLTIQRTQQEDSAVYLCASSLEVGGELFFGEGSRLTVL.

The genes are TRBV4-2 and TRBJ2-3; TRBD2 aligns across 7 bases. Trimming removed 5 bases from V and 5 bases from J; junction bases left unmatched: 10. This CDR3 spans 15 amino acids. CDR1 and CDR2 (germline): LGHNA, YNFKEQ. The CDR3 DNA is TGTGCCAGCAGCTTAATGGGGGGGGACCAAGATACGCAGTATTTT. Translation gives CASSLMGGDQDTQYF.

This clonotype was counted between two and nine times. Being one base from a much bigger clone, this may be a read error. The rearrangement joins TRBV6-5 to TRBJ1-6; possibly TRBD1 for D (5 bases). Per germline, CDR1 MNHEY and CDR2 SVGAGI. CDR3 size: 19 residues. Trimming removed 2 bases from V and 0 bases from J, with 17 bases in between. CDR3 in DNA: TGTGCCAGCAGTTACGAACAGTGGGGGAGGAGCTCCTATAATTCACCCCTCCACTTT. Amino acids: CASSYEQWGRSSYNSPLHF.

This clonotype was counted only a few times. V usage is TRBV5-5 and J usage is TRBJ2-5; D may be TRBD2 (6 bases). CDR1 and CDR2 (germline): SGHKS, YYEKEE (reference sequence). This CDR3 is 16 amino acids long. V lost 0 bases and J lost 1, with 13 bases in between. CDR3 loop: CASSLDAGPTQETQYF. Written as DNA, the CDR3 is TGTGCCAGCAGCTTGGACGCGGGACCAACCCAAGAGACCCAGTACTTC.

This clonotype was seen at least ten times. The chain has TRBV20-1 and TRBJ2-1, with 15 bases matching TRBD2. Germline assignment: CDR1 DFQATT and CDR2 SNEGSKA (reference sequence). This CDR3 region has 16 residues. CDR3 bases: TGCGCGACCGGGACTAGCGGGAGGACGGGGCGGAATGAGCAGTTCTTC. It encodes CATGTSGRTGRNEQFF.

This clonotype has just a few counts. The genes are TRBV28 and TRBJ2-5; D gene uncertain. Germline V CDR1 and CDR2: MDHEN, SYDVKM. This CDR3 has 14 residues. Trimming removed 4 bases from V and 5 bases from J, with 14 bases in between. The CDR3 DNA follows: TGTGCCAGCAGTTCCCCAGACGTAAGGGAGACCCAGTACTTC. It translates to CASSSPDVRETQYF. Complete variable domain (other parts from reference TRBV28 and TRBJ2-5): DVKVTQSSRYLVKRTGEKVFLECVQDMDHENMFWYRQDPGLGLRLIYFSYDVKMKEKGDIPEGYSVSREKKERFSLILESASTNQTSMYLCASSSPDVRETQYFGPGTRLLVL.

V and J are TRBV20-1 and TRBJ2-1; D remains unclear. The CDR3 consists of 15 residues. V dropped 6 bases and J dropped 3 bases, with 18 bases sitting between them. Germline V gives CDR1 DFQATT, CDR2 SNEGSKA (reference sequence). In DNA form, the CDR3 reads TGCAGTGCGAGAAACCTAGTGTTGGTCTACAATGAGCAGTTCTTC. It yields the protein CSARNLVLVYNEQFF.

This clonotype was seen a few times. This chain's CDR3 is CASSPRGGRNIQYF. The CDR3 coding sequence is TGTGCCAGCAGCCCAAGAGGGGGCAGAAACATTCAGTACTTC. The V call is TRBV7-2, the J call TRBJ2-4; TRBD1 matches at 7 bases. Germline V CDR1 and CDR2: SGHTA, FQGNSA. Unmatched junction bases numbered 7, after V lost 5 bases and J lost 6 bases. The CDR3 is 14 amino acids.

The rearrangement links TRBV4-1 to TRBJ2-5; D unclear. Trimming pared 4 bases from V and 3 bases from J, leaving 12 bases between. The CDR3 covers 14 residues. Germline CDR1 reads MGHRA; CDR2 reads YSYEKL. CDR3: CASSPPWAEETQYF. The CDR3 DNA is TGCGCCAGCAGCCCCCCCTGGGCCGAAGAGACCCAGTACTTC.